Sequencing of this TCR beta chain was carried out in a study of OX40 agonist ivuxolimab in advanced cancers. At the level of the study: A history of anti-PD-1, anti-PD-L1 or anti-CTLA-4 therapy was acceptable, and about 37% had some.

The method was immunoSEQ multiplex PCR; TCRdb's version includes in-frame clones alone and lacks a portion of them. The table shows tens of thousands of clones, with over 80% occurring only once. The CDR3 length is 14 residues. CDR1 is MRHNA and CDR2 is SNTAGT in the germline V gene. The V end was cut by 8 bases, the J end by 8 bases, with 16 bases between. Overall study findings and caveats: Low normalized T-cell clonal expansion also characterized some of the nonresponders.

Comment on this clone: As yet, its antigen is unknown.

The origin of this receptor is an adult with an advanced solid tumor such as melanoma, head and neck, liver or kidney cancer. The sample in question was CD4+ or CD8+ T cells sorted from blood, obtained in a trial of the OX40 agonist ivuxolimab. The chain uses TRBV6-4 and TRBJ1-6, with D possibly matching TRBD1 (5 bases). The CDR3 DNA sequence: TGTGCCAGCCCCCCCAGGGTACTAGATTCACCCCTCCACTTT. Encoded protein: CASPPRVLDSPLHF.